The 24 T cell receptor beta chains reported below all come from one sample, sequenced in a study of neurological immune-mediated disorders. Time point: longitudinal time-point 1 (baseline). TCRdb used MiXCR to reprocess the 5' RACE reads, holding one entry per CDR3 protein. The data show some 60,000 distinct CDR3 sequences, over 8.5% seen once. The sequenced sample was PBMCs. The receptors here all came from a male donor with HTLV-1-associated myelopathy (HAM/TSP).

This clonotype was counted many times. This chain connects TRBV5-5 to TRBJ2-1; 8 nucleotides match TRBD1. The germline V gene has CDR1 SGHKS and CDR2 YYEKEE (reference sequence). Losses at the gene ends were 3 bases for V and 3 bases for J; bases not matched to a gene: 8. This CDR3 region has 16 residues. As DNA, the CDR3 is TGTGCCAGCAGCTCAATAGGACAGGGAAACTACAATGAGCAGTTCTTC. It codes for CASSSIGQGNYNEQFF.

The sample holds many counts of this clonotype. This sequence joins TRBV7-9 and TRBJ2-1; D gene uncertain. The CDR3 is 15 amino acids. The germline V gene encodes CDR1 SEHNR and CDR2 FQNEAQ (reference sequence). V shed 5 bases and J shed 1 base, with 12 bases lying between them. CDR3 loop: CASSPLGKSYNEQFF. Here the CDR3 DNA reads TGTGCCAGCAGCCCTCTGGGGAAGTCCTACAATGAGCAGTTCTTC. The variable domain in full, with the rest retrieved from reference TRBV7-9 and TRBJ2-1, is DTGVSQNPRHKITKRGQNVTFRCDPISEHNRLYWYRQTLGQGPEFLTYFQNEAQLEKSRLLSDRFSAERPKGSFSTLEIQRTEQGDSAMYLCASSPLGKSYNEQFFGPGTRLTVL.

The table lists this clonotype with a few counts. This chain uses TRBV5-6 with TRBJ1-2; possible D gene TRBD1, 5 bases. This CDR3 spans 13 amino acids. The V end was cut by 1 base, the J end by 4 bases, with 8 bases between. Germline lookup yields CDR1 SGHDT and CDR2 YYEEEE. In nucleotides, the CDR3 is TGTGCCAGCAGCTTGTCCAGGGCCTATGGCTACACCTTC. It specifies CASSLSRAYGYTF.

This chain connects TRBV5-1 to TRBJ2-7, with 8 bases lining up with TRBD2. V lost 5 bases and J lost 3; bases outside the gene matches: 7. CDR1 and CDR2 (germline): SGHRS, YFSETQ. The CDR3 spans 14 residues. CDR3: CASRASGGGYEQYF. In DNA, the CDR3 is TGCGCCAGCAGGGCCTCGGGGGGGGGCTACGAGCAGTACTTC.

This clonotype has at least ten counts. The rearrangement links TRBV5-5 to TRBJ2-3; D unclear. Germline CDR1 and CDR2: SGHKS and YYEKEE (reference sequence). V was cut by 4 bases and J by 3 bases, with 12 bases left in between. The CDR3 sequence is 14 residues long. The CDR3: CASSDRLETDTQYF. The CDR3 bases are TGTGCCAGCAGCGACCGACTGGAGACAGATACGCAGTATTTT.

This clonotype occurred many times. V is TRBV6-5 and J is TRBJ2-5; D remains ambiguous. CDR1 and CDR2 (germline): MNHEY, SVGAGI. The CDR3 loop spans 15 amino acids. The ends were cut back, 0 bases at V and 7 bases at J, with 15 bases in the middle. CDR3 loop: CASSYSRQPGGTQYF. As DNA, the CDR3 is TGTGCCAGCAGTTACTCCAGGCAGCCAGGTGGGACCCAGTACTTC.

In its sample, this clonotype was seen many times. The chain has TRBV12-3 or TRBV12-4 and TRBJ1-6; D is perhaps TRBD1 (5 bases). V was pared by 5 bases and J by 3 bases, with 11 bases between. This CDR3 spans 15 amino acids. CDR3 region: CASSLGEIYNSPLHF. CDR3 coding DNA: TGTGCCAGCAGTCTAGGGGAAATCTATAATTCACCCCTCCACTTT.

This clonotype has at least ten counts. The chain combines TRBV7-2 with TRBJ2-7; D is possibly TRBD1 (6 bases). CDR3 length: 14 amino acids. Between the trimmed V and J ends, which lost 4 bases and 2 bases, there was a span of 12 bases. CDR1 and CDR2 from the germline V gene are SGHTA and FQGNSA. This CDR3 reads CASSSHRDPYEQYF. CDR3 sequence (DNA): TGTGCCAGCAGCTCTCACAGGGACCCCTACGAGCAGTACTTC. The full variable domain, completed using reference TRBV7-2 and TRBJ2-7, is GAGVSQSPSNKVTEKGKDVELRCDPISGHTALYWYRQSLGQGLEFLIYFQGNSAPDKSGLPSDRFSAERTGGSVSTLTIQRTQQEDSAVYLCASSSHRDPYEQYFGPGTRLTVT.

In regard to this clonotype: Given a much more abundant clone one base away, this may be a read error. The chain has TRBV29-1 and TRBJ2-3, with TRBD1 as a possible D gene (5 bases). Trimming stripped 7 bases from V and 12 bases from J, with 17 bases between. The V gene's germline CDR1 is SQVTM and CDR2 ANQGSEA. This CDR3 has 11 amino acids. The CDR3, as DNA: TGCAGCGGTCAACTCGGACATGGCCAGTATTTT. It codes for CSGQLGHGQYF.

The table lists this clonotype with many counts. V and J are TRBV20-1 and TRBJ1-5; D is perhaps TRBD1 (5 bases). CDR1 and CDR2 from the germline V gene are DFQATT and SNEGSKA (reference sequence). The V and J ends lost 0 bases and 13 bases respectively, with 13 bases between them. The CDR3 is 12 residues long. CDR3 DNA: TGCAGTGCTAGAGACAGGGCTTTGGGACAGCATTTT. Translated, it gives CSARDRALGQHF.

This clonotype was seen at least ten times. The DNA of the CDR3 is TGCGCCAGCAGCTCTAGCGGGGGGGCCTATGAGCAGTTCTTC. It encodes CASSSSGGAYEQFF. This rearrangement joins TRBV5-1 to TRBJ2-1, with 12 bases matching TRBD2. The CDR3 contains 14 residues. The ends lost 3 bases at V and 8 bases at J; junction bases unmatched: 3. CDR1 is SGHRS and CDR2 is YFSETQ in the germline V gene.

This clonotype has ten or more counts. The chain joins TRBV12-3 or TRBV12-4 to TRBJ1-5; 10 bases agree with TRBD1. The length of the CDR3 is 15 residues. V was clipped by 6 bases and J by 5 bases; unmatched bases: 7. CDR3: CASSPRQGADQPQHF. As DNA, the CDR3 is TGTGCCAGCAGCCCCAGACAGGGGGCGGATCAGCCCCAGCATTTT.

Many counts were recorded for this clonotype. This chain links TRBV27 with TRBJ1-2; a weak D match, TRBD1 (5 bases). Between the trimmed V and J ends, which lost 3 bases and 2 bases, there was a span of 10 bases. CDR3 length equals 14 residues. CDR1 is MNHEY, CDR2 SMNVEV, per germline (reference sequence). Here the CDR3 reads CASSFRGVNYGYTF. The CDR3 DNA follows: TGTGCCAGCAGTTTTCGGGGGGTAAACTATGGCTACACCTTC.

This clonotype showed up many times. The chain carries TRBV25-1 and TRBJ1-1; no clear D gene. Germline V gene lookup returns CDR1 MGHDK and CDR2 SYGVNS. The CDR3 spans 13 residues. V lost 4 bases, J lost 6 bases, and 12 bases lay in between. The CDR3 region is CASSGMNVAEAFF. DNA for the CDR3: TGTGCCAGCAGTGGGATGAATGTCGCTGAAGCTTTCTTT.

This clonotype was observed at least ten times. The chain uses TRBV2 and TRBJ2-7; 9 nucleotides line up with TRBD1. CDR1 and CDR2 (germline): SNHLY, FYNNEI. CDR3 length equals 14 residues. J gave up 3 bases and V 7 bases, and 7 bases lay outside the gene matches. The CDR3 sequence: CASNKGQGSYEQYF. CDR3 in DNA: TGTGCCAGCAACAAAGGACAGGGGAGCTACGAGCAGTACTTC.

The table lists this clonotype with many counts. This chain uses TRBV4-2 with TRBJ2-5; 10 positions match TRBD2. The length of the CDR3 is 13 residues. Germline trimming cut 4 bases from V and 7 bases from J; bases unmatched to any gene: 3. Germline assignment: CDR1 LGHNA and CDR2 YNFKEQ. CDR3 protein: CASSLGLAATQYF. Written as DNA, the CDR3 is TGTGCCAGCAGCCTTGGACTAGCGGCGACCCAGTACTTC.

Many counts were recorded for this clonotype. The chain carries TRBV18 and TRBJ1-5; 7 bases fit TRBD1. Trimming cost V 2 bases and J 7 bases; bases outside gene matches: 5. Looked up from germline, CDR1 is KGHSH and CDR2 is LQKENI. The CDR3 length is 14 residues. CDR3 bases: TGTGCCAGCTCACCAGGGGGACAGTTACAGCCCCAGCATTTT. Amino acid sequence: CASSPGGQLQPQHF.

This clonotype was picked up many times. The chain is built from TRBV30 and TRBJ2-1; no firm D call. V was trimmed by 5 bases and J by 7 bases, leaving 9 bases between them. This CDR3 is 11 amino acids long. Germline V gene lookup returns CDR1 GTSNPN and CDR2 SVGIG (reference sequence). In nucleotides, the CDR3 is TGTGCCTGGGGCAGCCTGAATGAGCAGTTCTTC. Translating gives CAWGSLNEQFF.

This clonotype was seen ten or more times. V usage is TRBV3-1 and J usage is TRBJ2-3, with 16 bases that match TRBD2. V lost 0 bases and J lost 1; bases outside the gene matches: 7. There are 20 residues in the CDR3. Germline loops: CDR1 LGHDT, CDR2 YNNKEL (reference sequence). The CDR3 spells CASSQDREGLAGGGTDTQYF. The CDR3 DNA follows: TGTGCCAGCAGCCAAGATCGTGAGGGACTAGCGGGGGGGGGCACAGATACGCAGTATTTT.

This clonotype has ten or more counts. The CDR3 reads CASSLVPSQETQYF. The CDR3 region has the DNA TGCGCCAGCAGCTTGGTTCCTAGCCAAGAGACCCAGTACTTC. V usage is TRBV5-1 and J usage is TRBJ2-5; D not resolved. The CDR3 extends over 14 amino acids. The V end was cut by 0 bases, the J end by 1 base, with 7 bases between. The V gene's germline CDR1 is SGHRS and CDR2 YFSETQ.

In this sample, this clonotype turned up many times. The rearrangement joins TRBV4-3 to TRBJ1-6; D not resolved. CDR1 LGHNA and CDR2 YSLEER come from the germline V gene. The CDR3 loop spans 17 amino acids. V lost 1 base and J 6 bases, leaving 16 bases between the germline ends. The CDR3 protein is CASSQASTVIGNSPLHF. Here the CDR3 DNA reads TGCGCCAGCAGCCAAGCTTCGACCGTCATCGGTAATTCACCCCTCCACTTT.

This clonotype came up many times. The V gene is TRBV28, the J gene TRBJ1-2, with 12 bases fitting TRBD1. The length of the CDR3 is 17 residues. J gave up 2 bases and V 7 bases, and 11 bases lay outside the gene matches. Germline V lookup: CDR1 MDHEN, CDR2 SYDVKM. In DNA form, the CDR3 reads TGTGCCAGCACCCTCGGGGGACAGGGGGCCCGCAACTATGGCTACACCTTC. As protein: CASTLGGQGARNYGYTF.

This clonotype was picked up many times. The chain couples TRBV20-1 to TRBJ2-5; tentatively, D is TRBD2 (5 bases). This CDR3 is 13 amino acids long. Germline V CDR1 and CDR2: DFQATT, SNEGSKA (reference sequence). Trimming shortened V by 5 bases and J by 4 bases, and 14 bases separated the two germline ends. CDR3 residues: CSARSLAGETQYF. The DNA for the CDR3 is TGCAGTGCTCGCAGTCTAGCTGGAGAGACCCAGTACTTC.

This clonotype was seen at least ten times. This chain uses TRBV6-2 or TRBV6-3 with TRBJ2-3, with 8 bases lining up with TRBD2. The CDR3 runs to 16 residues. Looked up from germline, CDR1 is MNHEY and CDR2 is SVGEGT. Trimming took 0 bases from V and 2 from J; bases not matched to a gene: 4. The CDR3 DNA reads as TGTGCCAGCAGTTACTCCCGCGGGGGGATCACAGATACGCAGTATTTT. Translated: CASSYSRGGITDTQYF.